The 13 T cell receptor beta chains listed next were all sequenced from one sample in a study of fetal regulatory T cell absence and autoimmunity. Assay: immunoSEQ multiplex PCR; the TCRdb copy retains only in-frame clones and omits some. The sample holds approximately 49,000 clones, about 86% seen once. Sequencing used cord blood. These receptors all come from a newborn boy with IPEX syndrome.

This clone was observed a handful of times. The chain recombines TRBV27 with TRBJ2-7, with D perhaps TRBD1 (6 bases). This CDR3 has 13 residues. The germline V gene has CDR1 MNHEY and CDR2 SMNVEV (reference sequence). V dropped 5 bases and J dropped 3 bases, with 11 bases sitting between them. CDR3 in amino acids: CASSPTGNYEQYF. CDR3 DNA: TGTGCCAGCAGTCCAACAGGGAACTACGAGCAGTACTTC.

The chain combines TRBV9 with TRBJ2-3; 16 bases agree with TRBD2. The CDR3 extends over 19 amino acids. From germline, CDR1 is SGDLS and CDR2 YYNGEE. V gave up 7 bases and J gave up 4 bases; unmatched junction bases: 15. CDR3: CASSPSGLAGGGPADTQYF. As DNA, the CDR3 is TGTGCCAGCTCCCCCTCGGGACTAGCGGGGGGGGGACCAGCAGATACGCAGTATTTT.

The rearrangement links TRBV6-6 to TRBJ2-3; TRBD1 might be the D (6 bases). Germline loops: CDR1 MNHNY, CDR2 SVGAGI (reference sequence). The CDR3 loop spans 13 amino acids. Trimming took 8 bases from V and 1 from J, leaving 10 bases between them. This CDR3 is CASGGQGTDTQYF. The CDR3 DNA is TGTGCCAGCGGGGGCCAAGGCACAGATACGCAGTATTTT.

This chain uses TRBV6-1 with TRBJ2-7; unclear D gene. The CDR3 totals 11 residues. Germline values: CDR1 MNHNS, CDR2 SASEGT. Trimming stripped 3 bases from V and 2 bases from J, with 2 bases between. Written as DNA, the CDR3 is TGTGCCAGCAGTGAGACCTACGAGCAGTACTTC. Translated: CASSETYEQYF.

V and J are TRBV7-9 and TRBJ2-2; 7 nucleotides match TRBD1. The germline CDR1 and CDR2 sequences are SEHNR and FQNEAQ (reference sequence). Trimming cost V 5 bases and J 3 bases; bases outside gene matches: 6. The CDR3 has 15 amino acids. CDR3 nucleotides: TGTGCCAGCAGCCAACCCAGGGGGTACACCGGGGAGCTGTTTTTT. This encodes CASSQPRGYTGELFF.

The sample holds a few counts of this clone. The gene calls are TRBV19 and TRBJ1-5, with 9 nucleotides matching TRBD1. This CDR3 contains 16 residues. The germline V gene encodes CDR1 LNHDA and CDR2 SQIVND (reference sequence). With V trimmed by 10 bases and J by 0 bases, 10 bases remained unmatched. The chain's CDR3 is CAILRDRVDSNQPQHF. The CDR3 DNA sequence: TGTGCCATTCTCCGGGACAGGGTGGATAGCAATCAGCCCCAGCATTTT.

The J gene is TRBJ2-7, the V gene TRBV27; 8 bases agree with TRBD1. The CDR3 extends over 16 amino acids. The V gene end was trimmed by 0 bases and the J gene end by 2 bases; junction bases not matched to a gene: 6. Germline V gene lookup returns CDR1 MNHEY and CDR2 SMNVEV (reference sequence). CDR3 bases: TGTGCCAGCAGTTTATCGTGGACAGGGCCTACCTACGAGCAGTACTTC. Protein sequence: CASSLSWTGPTYEQYF.

This rearrangement joins TRBV19 to TRBJ1-1, with unresolved D. Germline lookup yields CDR1 LNHDA and CDR2 SQIVND (reference sequence). The CDR3 is 15 residues long. Trimming took 1 base from V and 8 from J, leaving 17 bases between them. CDR3 sequence (DNA): TGTGCCAGTAGTATAGTAACGGCCAGAGGTTCGGAAGCTTTCTTT. Protein product: CASSIVTARGSEAFF.

A single count supports this clone. The gene calls are TRBV4-3 and TRBJ2-1, with 8 bases that match TRBD2. CDR3 length equals 16 residues. Germline trimming cut 0 bases from V and 1 base from J; bases unmatched to any gene: 2. Germline CDR1 and CDR2: LGHNA and YSLEER. CDR3: CASSQDLAGSYNEQFF. The CDR3 DNA follows: TGCGCCAGCAGCCAAGATCTAGCGGGTTCCTACAATGAGCAGTTCTTC.

This clone has only a few counts. The chain couples TRBV6-5 to TRBJ1-6; D is ambiguous. Germline V gene lookup returns CDR1 MNHEY and CDR2 SVGAGI. The CDR3 is 9 amino acids. The V and J ends lost 4 bases and 18 bases respectively, with 7 bases between them. The CDR3 sequence: CASSCSPHF. The CDR3 DNA follows: TGTGCCAGCAGTTGTAGCCCCCACTTT.

V gene TRBV4-1 combines with J gene TRBJ2-3; 9 bases map to TRBD2. Losses at the gene ends were 3 bases for V and 1 base for J; bases not matched to a gene: 14. The CDR3 has 19 residues. Germline CDR1 and CDR2: MGHRA and YSYEKL. CDR3 DNA: TGCGCCAGCAGCCAGGTTTCAAGCGGGGGGCTGTGGGGCACAGATACGCAGTATTTT. This gives the protein CASSQVSSGGLWGTDTQYF.

This chain joins TRBV7-2 and TRBJ1-6; no definite D call. This CDR3 region has 16 residues. Germline CDR1 and CDR2: SGHTA and FQGNSA. V dropped 3 bases and J dropped 9 bases, with 18 bases sitting between them. The chain's CDR3 is CASSFDQFSEISPLHF. DNA for the CDR3: TGTGCCAGCAGCTTTGATCAGTTTTCCGAAATTTCACCCCTCCACTTT.

The gene calls are TRBV19 and TRBJ2-1; D is perhaps TRBD2 (5 bases). The germline gives CDR1 LNHDA, CDR2 SQIVND (reference sequence). CDR3 length: 15 amino acids. With 1 base removed from V and 8 bases from J, the gap between germline ends came to 15 bases. Here the CDR3 reads CASSIGARGIDEQFF. As DNA, the CDR3 is TGTGCCAGTAGTATAGGGGCTAGAGGGATCGATGAGCAGTTCTTC.